This note documents a single TCR beta chain sequence. Its antigen is not known. The genomic DNA of each subset was split evenly across several immunoSEQ plates. Original analysis: Because ImmunoSEQ provided only junction sequences with no quality scores, the filtering differed. This table comes from immunoSEQ multiplex PCR, and its TCRdb copy is limited to in-frame clones, with some not included. The V and J calls and the clone size are those of that table, but D and trimming were determined from the DNA. The sample consists of more than 450,000 clones, 79% of them appearing once. The data derive from a study of shared clonotypes between healthy human individuals. Study-wide points: The researchers took only blood, and tissue repertoires probably look different.

About 90 million PBMCs per unsorted sample were used for genomic DNA. This CDR3 has 16 residues. V lost 1 base and J 0 bases, leaving 7 bases between the germline ends. CDR1 and CDR2 from the germline V gene are MDHEN and SYDVKM. Sequenced: PBMCs. The J gene is TRBJ2-6, the V gene TRBV28; tentative D call: TRBD1 (5 bases). The source is a woman aged 40 to 50 in good health. Some clones in this sample may be carry-over from other donors' samples. The CDR3 region is CASSLLTDSGANVLTF. The CDR3, as DNA: TGTGCCAGCAGTTTATTGACAGACTCTGGGGCCAACGTCCTGACTTTC.